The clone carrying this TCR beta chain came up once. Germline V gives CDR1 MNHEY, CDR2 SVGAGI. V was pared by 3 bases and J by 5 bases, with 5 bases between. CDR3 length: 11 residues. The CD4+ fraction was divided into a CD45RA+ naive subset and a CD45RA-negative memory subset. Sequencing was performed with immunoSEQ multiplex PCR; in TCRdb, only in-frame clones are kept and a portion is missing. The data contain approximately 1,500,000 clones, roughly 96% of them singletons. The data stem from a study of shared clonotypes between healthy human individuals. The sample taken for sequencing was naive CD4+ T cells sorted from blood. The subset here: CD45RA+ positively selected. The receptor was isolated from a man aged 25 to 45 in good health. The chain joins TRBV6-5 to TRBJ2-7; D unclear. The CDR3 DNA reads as TGTGCCAGCAGTTATCGGAACGAGCAGTACTTC. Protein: CASSYRNEQYF.